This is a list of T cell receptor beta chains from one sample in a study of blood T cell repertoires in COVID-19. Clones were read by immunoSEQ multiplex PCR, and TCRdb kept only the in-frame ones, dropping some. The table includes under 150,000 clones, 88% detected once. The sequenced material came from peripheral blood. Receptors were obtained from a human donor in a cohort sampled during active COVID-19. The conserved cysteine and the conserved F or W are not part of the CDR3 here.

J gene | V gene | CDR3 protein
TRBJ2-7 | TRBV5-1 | ASSLARGFVDEQC
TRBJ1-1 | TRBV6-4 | ASRGDSEAF
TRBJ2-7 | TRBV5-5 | ASSPGTYEQY
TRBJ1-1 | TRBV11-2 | ASSTGPGGRTEAF
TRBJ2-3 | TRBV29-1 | SGTQGADTQY
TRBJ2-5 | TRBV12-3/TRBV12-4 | ASSDSPQETQY
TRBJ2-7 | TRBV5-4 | ASSNLPGQGREDEQY
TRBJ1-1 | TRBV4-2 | ASSRQGGAGNTEAF
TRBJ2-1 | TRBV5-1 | ASSLRLAGGYNNEQF
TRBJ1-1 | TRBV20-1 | SASRGLTEAF
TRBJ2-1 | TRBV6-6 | ASRAGGSSYNEQF
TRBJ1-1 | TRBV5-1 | ASSQDTNTEAF
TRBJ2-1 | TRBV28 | ASKYDRSSYNEQF
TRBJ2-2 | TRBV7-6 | ASSLLRATGELF
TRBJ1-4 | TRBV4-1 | ASSQGPGLTVVLEKLF
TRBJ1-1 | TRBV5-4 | ASSFIARNTEAF
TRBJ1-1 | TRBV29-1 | SAHRQGGTEAF
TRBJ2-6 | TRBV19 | ASSVRRGSGANVLT
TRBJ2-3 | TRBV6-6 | ASSLSTIDTQY
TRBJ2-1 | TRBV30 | AWSVGAGEQF
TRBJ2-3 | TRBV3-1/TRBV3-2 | ASSQDYPTDTQY
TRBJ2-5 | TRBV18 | ASSGQGEETQY
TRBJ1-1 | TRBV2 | ASSEALPGTGGVYTEAF
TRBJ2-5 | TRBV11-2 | ASSLFAGAWETQY
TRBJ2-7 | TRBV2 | ASSETAPDRGHEQY
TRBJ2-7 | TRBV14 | ASSRGTSYEQY
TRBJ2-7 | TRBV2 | ASIRGQGVSYEQY
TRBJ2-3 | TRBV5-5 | ASSLLSRTDTQY
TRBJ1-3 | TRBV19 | ASSIRTRDGNTIY
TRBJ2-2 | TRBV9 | ASSVYGGLNTGELF
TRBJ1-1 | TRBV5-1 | ASSDPAETVMNTEAF
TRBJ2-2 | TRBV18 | ASSSPTWGGNTGELF
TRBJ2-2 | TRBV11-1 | ASSLPSGGAGELF
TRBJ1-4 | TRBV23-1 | ASSRRTGGKDEKLF
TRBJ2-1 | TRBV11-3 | ASSSGQGAYNEQF
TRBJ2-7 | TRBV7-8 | ASSLSGFSPPYEQY
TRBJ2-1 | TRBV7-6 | ASSLAQGGWRASRQF
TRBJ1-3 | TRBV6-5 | ASSQRGQVGNTIY
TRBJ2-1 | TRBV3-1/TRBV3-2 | ASSQDHESSYNEQF
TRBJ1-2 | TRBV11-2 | ASSLDLAGGLVNYGYT
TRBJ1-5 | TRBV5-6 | ASSFGGRATYSNQPQH